This entry features one T cell receptor (beta chain) sequence. This sample was taken from a study of blood T cell repertoires in COVID-19. Study-level background: The cDNA or gDNA used as material had been derived from T cells, B-cell-depleted T cells, or PBMCs.

Per the original data handling: Nucleated cell number was recorded as an estimate derived from reference gene primer amplification. The table came from immunoSEQ multiplex PCR; TCRdb's copy has only in-frame clones and leaves some out. That table is the source of V, J and clone size, and D and trimming were worked out from the DNA. The table records about 200,000 clones, 75% to 90% of them present only once. Material for sequencing was peripheral blood. This sequence originates from a man aged 30 to 45 who had recovered from COVID-19.

The CDR3 bases are TGTGCCAGCAGCGCCGGGACTAGCGGGGGGGCCAGCTTTGGGGAGACCCAGTACTTC. Translation gives CASSAGTSGGASFGETQYF. The gene calls are TRBV2 and TRBJ2-5; 16 positions agree with TRBD2. The CDR3 is made up of 19 amino acids. The trim removed 6 bases at V and 5 bases at J, leaving 15 bases unmatched. Germline V gene lookup returns CDR1 SNHLY and CDR2 FYNNEI.